One sample yielded the 16 T cell receptor beta chains listed below, sequenced in a study of Ad26.COV2.S vaccination and SARS-CoV-2 variants. The treatment: 15 to 20 received Ad26.COV2.S at low or high dose, single or two shots; about 5 received placebo; per-sample allocation not given. Day 63 following the first vaccine or placebo injection was when the samples were taken. Profiling relied on immunoSEQ multiplex PCR, and the TCRdb table lists in-frame clones only, not all of them. The data hold around 310,000 clones, with roughly nine tenths observed a single time. Specimen: peripheral blood, collected in a trial of Ad26.COV2.S vaccine versus placebo. All receptors come from a person between 18 and 65 years old who received the Ad26.COV2.S COVID-19 vaccine or a placebo.

V is TRBV13 and J is TRBJ1-5, with D possibly matching TRBD1 (5 bases). This CDR3 region has 14 residues. Germline CDR1 is PRHDT and CDR2 is FYEKMQ (reference sequence). V was shortened by 4 bases and J by 6 bases, with 13 bases between the two germline ends. CDR3 sequence (DNA): TGTGCCAGCAGCTCAGGCAGGGTCATTCAGCCCCAGCATTTT. Protein: CASSSGRVIQPQHF.

Concerning this clone itself: One end of the junction does not line up with germline, which may come from a read error. The chain has TRBV12-3 or TRBV12-4 and TRBJ2-3; D uncertain. The CDR3 length is 13 residues. DNA of the CDR3: TGTGCCAGCAGTACCCTCCGTTCCGAATACAAGAATTTT. This codes for CASSTLRSEYKNF.

V gene TRBV18 combines with J gene TRBJ1-2; TRBD1 is a possible D gene (5 bases). Germline V gene data show CDR1 as KGHSH and CDR2 as LQKENI. This CDR3 contains 12 residues. The V end lost 6 bases, the J end lost 5 bases, and 10 bases lay between the germline ends. The CDR3 loop reads CASSRDRYGYTF. The CDR3 DNA sequence: TGTGCCAGCTCTCGGGACCGATATGGCTACACCTTC.

Of note for this clone: The sample holds other DNA sequences that translate to the same CDR3. The CDR3 sequence: CSVGDTQYF. CDR3 bases: TGCAGCGTAGGAGATACGCAGTATTTT. The chain links TRBV29-1 to TRBJ2-3; D remains unclear. Trimming pared 6 bases from V and 5 bases from J, leaving 3 bases between. The CDR3 length is 9 residues. Germline V CDR1 and CDR2: SQVTM, ANQGSEA.

V gene TRBV7-8 combines with J gene TRBJ2-2; tentative D call: TRBD1 (6 bases). This CDR3 has 14 residues. Germline V gives CDR1 SGHVS, CDR2 FQNEAQ. The V end lost 5 bases, the J end lost 6 bases, and 13 bases lay between the germline ends. The CDR3 reads CASSPGARAGELFF. The CDR3 DNA reads TGTGCCAGCAGCCCAGGGGCGCGCGCCGGGGAGCTGTTTTTT.

The gene calls are TRBV5-5 and TRBJ2-1; TRBD1 might be the D (6 bases). Per the germline V gene, CDR1 is SGHKS and CDR2 is YYEKEE (reference sequence). Trimming cost V 0 bases and J 1 base, with 11 bases left between them. This CDR3 has 16 amino acids. Here the CDR3 DNA reads TGTGCCAGCAGCTTGGCACAGGGTACGTCCTACAATGAGCAGTTCTTC. It yields the protein CASSLAQGTSYNEQFF. The full variable domain, in which reference TRBV5-5 and TRBJ2-1 provide the parts outside the CDR3, is DAGVTQSPTHLIKTRGQQVTLRCSPISGHKSVSWYQQVLGQGPQFIFQYYEKEERGRGNFPDRFSARQFPNYSSELNVNALLLGDSALYLCASSLAQGTSYNEQFFGPGTRLTVL.

The gene calls are TRBV10-3 and TRBJ1-2, with TRBD1 identical over 11 bases. The CDR3 is 16 residues long. Germline V gene sequence: CDR1 ENHRY, CDR2 SYGVKD. Losses at the gene ends were 6 bases for V and 0 bases for J; bases not matched to a gene: 6. The CDR3 loop is CAIRRTGGLTNYGYTF. Here the CDR3 DNA reads TGTGCCATCAGACGGACAGGGGGCCTTACTAACTATGGCTACACCTTC.

The V and J genes are TRBV10-3 and TRBJ2-7; TRBD2 aligns across 12 bases. Trimming at V came to 10 bases and at J to 7 bases, leaving 8 bases not matched to a gene. CDR1 is ENHRY and CDR2 is SYGVKD in the germline V gene. This CDR3 comprises 13 residues. In DNA form, the CDR3 reads TGTGCCAGTAGGACTAGCGGGACTGGGGAGCAGTACGTC. It specifies CASRTSGTGEQYV.

V and J are TRBV9 and TRBJ2-5; 7 positions agree with TRBD2. V lost 4 bases, J lost 4 bases, and 7 bases stayed unmatched. This CDR3 has 14 residues. The germline V gene has CDR1 SGDLS and CDR2 YYNGEE. CDR3 sequence: CASSPGTTVETQYF. CDR3 coding DNA: TGTGCCAGCAGCCCAGGGACTACGGTAGAGACCCAGTACTTC.

The V gene is TRBV12-3 or TRBV12-4, the J gene TRBJ1-1, with a weak D call TRBD1 (5 bases). The CDR3 has 12 amino acids. V gave up 8 bases and J gave up 6 bases, with 13 bases separating them. This CDR3 is CASGAGTSEAFF. The CDR3, as DNA: TGTGCCAGCGGAGCAGGGACCTCTGAAGCTTTCTTT.

The chain recombines TRBV6-6 with TRBJ2-6; no firm D call. CDR3 size: 17 residues. Trimming cost V 5 bases and J 7 bases, with 21 bases left between them. CDR1 and CDR2 (germline): MNHNY, SVGAGI (reference sequence). DNA of the CDR3: TGTGCCAGCAGTCGGGCCCCTCCTCAAGGTTCCGCCAACGTCCTGACTTTC. As protein: CASSRAPPQGSANVLTF.

The chain couples TRBV2 to TRBJ1-4; unclear D gene. Germline assignment: CDR1 SNHLY and CDR2 FYNNEI. Trimming took 3 bases from V and 4 from J, leaving 6 bases between them. The CDR3 loop spans 13 amino acids. The CDR3 bases are TGTGCCAGCAGTGACGCCCTTAATGAAAAACTGTTTTTT. Its protein product is CASSDALNEKLFF.

This sequence joins TRBV6-2 or TRBV6-3 and TRBJ2-2; D is unclear. Per the germline V gene, CDR1 is MNHEY and CDR2 is SVGEGT. The germline V and J ends were trimmed by 1 base and 7 bases, with 4 bases remaining between them. The CDR3 spans 12 residues. For the CDR3, the DNA is TGTGCCAGCAGTTACTTGGGCGGGGAGCTGTTTTTT. It specifies CASSYLGGELFF.

In its sample, this clone was seen once. This chain joins TRBV19 and TRBJ1-2, with D tentatively TRBD1 (5 bases). The germline V gene encodes CDR1 LNHDA and CDR2 SQIVND (reference sequence). V was clipped by 2 bases and J by 0 bases, with 13 bases between them. This CDR3 is 16 amino acids long. For the CDR3, the DNA is TGTGCCAGTAGTATACTCAGGGTCGAAGCTAACTATGGCTACACCTTC. This translates into CASSILRVEANYGYTF.

A note on this clone: One end of the junction does not line up with germline, which may come from a read error. The chain has TRBV6-5 and TRBJ1-1; TRBD1 is a possible D gene (5 bases). The germline V gene has CDR1 MNHEY and CDR2 SVGAGI. This CDR3 spans 13 amino acids. CDR3 nucleotides: TGTGCCAGCAGTTACGCAGGGAACCCTGAAGCTTTCTTT. Its translation: CASSYAGNPEAFF.

This sequence joins TRBV27 and TRBJ1-1; unclear D gene. Trimming shortened V by 2 bases and J by 5 bases, and 15 bases separated the two germline ends. CDR3 length: 15 amino acids. From germline, CDR1 is MNHEY and CDR2 SMNVEV (reference sequence). CDR3 nucleotide sequence: TGTGCCAGCAGTTTAATCTGGGAGGTAAGGACTGAAGCTTTCTTT. Translated: CASSLIWEVRTEAFF.